These 24 T cell receptor beta chains share one sample of origin, sequenced in a study of T cells in Graves' hyperthyroidism and ophthalmopathy. The CDR3 regions of TCR beta were amplified from RNA transcripts. With the HTBI primer set, the TCR CDR3 went through a first round of RT-PCR. TCRdb used MiXCR to reprocess the multiplex PCR reads, holding one entry per CDR3 protein. The repertoire has under 300,000 distinct CDR3 sequences, 20% to 25% of them found once; the top ten carry 25% to 30%. The source material was blood. These receptors were taken from a man aged 35 to 55 with Graves' hyperthyroidism that later progressed to Graves' ophthalmopathy.

This clonotype showed up many times. This chain joins TRBV27 and TRBJ2-7; D may match TRBD1 or TRBD2 (5 bases each). Germline lookup yields CDR1 MNHEY and CDR2 SMNVEV (reference sequence). Trimming took 3 bases from V and 2 from J, leaving 17 bases between them. CDR3 length: 16 amino acids. The CDR3 loop reads CASSLLRDGLTYEQYF. The CDR3 nucleotides read TGTGCCAGCAGTTTGCTCCGGGACGGACTTACCTACGAGCAGTACTTC.

This clonotype was recorded a few times. The chain is built from TRBV6-2 or TRBV6-3 and TRBJ1-5; 7 bases fit TRBD1. The CDR3 contains 16 residues. J lost 3 bases, V lost 5 bases, and 10 bases had no gene match. The germline V gene encodes CDR1 MNHEY and CDR2 SVGEGT. The CDR3 sequence is CASSPSKTGFNQPQHF. The DNA for the CDR3 is TGTGCCAGCAGTCCCTCGAAGACAGGGTTCAATCAGCCCCAGCATTTT.

This chain connects TRBV6-1 to TRBJ2-7, with 7 bases matching TRBD1. Germline V lookup: CDR1 MNHNS, CDR2 SASEGT. The CDR3 length is 14 residues. With 6 bases clipped from V and 2 bases from J, the junction kept 7 bases outside the gene matches. In DNA form, the CDR3 reads TGTGCCAGCAGGGGGACAGAGACCACCTACGAGCAGTACTTC. This translates into CASRGTETTYEQYF.

The V call is TRBV28, the J call TRBJ1-1, with a weak D call TRBD1 (5 bases). V lost 5 bases to trimming and J lost 6 bases, with 10 bases between them. Germline values: CDR1 MDHEN, CDR2 SYDVKM. This CDR3 has 12 residues. This chain's CDR3 is CASSRGSAEAFF. The CDR3 DNA sequence: TGTGCCAGCAGTCGGGGGAGCGCTGAAGCTTTCTTT.

In its sample, this clonotype was seen many times. Being one base from a much bigger clone, this may be a read error. The chain joins TRBV6-5 to TRBJ1-2; TRBD1 agrees at 9 bases. Unmatched junction bases numbered 0, after V lost 4 bases and J lost 3 bases. Per germline, CDR1 MNHEY and CDR2 SVGAGI. The CDR3 extends over 13 amino acids. The CDR3 nucleotides read TGTGCCAGCAGTTGGGACAGGGACTATGGCTACACCTTC. Translating it yields CASSWDRDYGYTF.

This clonotype was counted many times. The gene calls are TRBV5-1 and TRBJ2-5, with 9 nucleotides matching TRBD2. Germline V CDR1 and CDR2: SGHRS, YFSETQ. CDR3 length: 14 residues. J gave up 5 bases and V 2 bases, and 4 bases lay outside the gene matches. The CDR3 region is CASSFSSGKETQYF. Written as DNA, the CDR3 is TGCGCCAGCAGCTTTTCTAGCGGGAAGGAGACCCAGTACTTC. Based on the CDR3 plus reference TRBV5-1 and TRBJ2-5, the full variable domain is KAGVTQTPRYLIKTRGQQVTLSCSPISGHRSVSWYQQTPGQGLQFLFEYFSETQRNKGNFPGRFSGRQFSNSRSEMNVSTLELGDSALYLCASSFSSGKETQYFGPGTRLLVL.

The V gene is TRBV11-2, the J gene TRBJ2-7; tentatively, D is TRBD1 (6 bases). CDR1 is SGHAT and CDR2 is FQNNGV in the germline V gene. The ends were cut back, 5 bases at V and 3 bases at J, with 26 bases in the middle. The CDR3 contains 18 residues. The CDR3 is CASSLGREQGFFYYEQYF. DNA for the CDR3: TGTGCCAGCAGCCTCGGCCGAGAGCAGGGGTTCTTCTACTACGAGCAGTACTTC.

V gene TRBV24-1 combines with J gene TRBJ1-1, with D unresolved. Germline-derived CDR1 and CDR2 are KGHDR and SFDVKD. The CDR3 length is 13 residues. V lost 4 bases and J 7 bases, leaving 12 bases between the germline ends. The CDR3 region has the DNA TGTGCCACCAGTGAGACCTACAGAGGTGAAGCTTTCTTT. Residues: CATSETYRGEAFF.

This clonotype was seen repeatedly, ten times or more. V and J are TRBV11-2 and TRBJ2-7; D unresolved. This CDR3 has 16 residues. The germline V and J ends were trimmed by 5 bases and 0 bases, with 17 bases remaining between them. The germline V gene has CDR1 SGHAT and CDR2 FQNNGV. The CDR3 region is CASSLLAGISSYEQYF. The CDR3 DNA reads TGTGCCAGCAGCCTCCTGGCTGGGATTAGCTCCTACGAGCAGTACTTC.

This clonotype was counted many times. The rearrangement links TRBV11-2 to TRBJ2-7; 8 bases fit TRBD1. The trim removed 5 bases at V and 6 bases at J, leaving 12 bases unmatched. This CDR3 is built from 15 residues. Germline lookup yields CDR1 SGHAT and CDR2 FQNNGV. CDR3 residues: CASSQVPGTGFEQYF. CDR3 sequence (DNA): TGTGCCAGCAGCCAAGTTCCCGGGACAGGCTTCGAGCAGTACTTC.

This clonotype was observed many times. The chain recombines TRBV12-5 with TRBJ2-2; 8 bases map to TRBD2. Germline-derived CDR1 and CDR2 are LGHNT and FRNRAP. The V and J ends lost 2 bases and 5 bases, in that order; junction bases with no gene match: 7. The CDR3 extends over 16 amino acids. This chain's CDR3 is CASGLKRREGTGELFF. The CDR3 nucleotides read TGTGCTAGTGGTTTGAAACGACGGGAGGGGACCGGGGAGCTGTTTTTT.

The chain is built from TRBV28 and TRBJ1-2, with D tentatively TRBD1 (5 bases). V was trimmed by 5 bases and J by 2 bases, leaving 18 bases between them. Germline V CDR1 and CDR2: MDHEN, SYDVKM. The CDR3 extends over 16 amino acids. The CDR3 sequence: CASSPGPEGPNYGYTF. CDR3 nucleotides: TGTGCCAGCAGTCCCGGGCCTGAGGGGCCCAACTATGGCTACACCTTC.

This rearrangement joins TRBV6-1 to TRBJ1-5; 7 bases agree with TRBD1. Germline CDR1 is MNHNS and CDR2 is SASEGT. The CDR3 length is 15 residues. The trim removed 5 bases at V and 2 bases at J, leaving 6 bases unmatched. CDR3 DNA sequence: TGTGCCAGCAGTCGACAGGGAGGGGGCAATCAGCCCCAGCATTTT. Its protein is CASSRQGGGNQPQHF.

DNA for the CDR3: TGCAGTGCTAGGGGGAGGACAGGAGCTACCTACGAGCAGTACTTC. Translated, it gives CSARGRTGATYEQYF. This chain connects TRBV20-1 to TRBJ2-7; D may be TRBD1 (7 bases). Germline assignment: CDR1 DFQATT and CDR2 SNEGSKA (reference sequence). The CDR3 sequence is 15 residues long. The V and J ends lost 3 bases and 2 bases respectively, with 17 bases between them.

This clonotype was recorded many times. The rearrangement joins TRBV2 to TRBJ2-2; D is unresolved. CDR1 and CDR2 from the germline V gene are SNHLY and FYNNEI. The V end was cut by 6 bases, the J end by 1 base, with 3 bases between. This CDR3 is 12 amino acids long. The CDR3 here is CASRKNTGELFF. DNA of the CDR3: TGTGCCAGCAGGAAGAACACCGGGGAGCTGTTTTTT.

The sample holds many counts of this clonotype. V gene TRBV29-1 combines with J gene TRBJ2-2; the match to TRBD1 covers 8 bases. The germline V gene encodes CDR1 SQVTM and CDR2 ANQGSEA. Germline trimming cut 1 base from V and 6 bases from J; bases unmatched to any gene: 4. The CDR3 extends over 14 amino acids. The CDR3 region is CSVEAGGVAGELFF. The CDR3, as DNA: TGCAGCGTTGAAGCAGGGGGCGTCGCCGGGGAGCTGTTTTTT.

This clonotype appeared many times. V gene TRBV18 combines with J gene TRBJ2-7; D possibly corresponds to TRBD1 (5 bases). This CDR3 spans 12 amino acids. Germline lookup yields CDR1 KGHSH and CDR2 LQKENI. Trimming removed 5 bases from V and 5 bases from J, with 10 bases in between. The CDR3 loop reads CASSINRNEQYF. The CDR3 DNA sequence: TGTGCCAGCTCAATAAACAGGAACGAGCAGTACTTC.

The table lists this clonotype with many counts. The chain combines TRBV27 with TRBJ2-7, with D perhaps TRBD1 or TRBD2 (5 bases each). Germline V CDR1 and CDR2: MNHEY, SMNVEV (reference sequence). The CDR3 is 15 residues long. V was trimmed by 5 bases and J by 0 bases, leaving 14 bases between them. The CDR3 DNA is TGTGCCAGCAGTCCGTCGGGGCCCAGCTCCTACGAGCAGTACTTC. It specifies CASSPSGPSSYEQYF.

The J gene is TRBJ2-5, the V gene TRBV11-2; D ambiguous. The CDR3 loop spans 12 amino acids. CDR1 is SGHAT and CDR2 is FQNNGV in the germline V gene. V gave up 5 bases and J gave up 7 bases, with 11 bases separating them. The CDR3 DNA reads TGTGCCAGCAGCCAGGAAAGTGGGACCCAGTACTTC. It encodes CASSQESGTQYF.

This clonotype was observed at least ten times. This chain links TRBV15 with TRBJ2-3; 8 bases agree with TRBD2. Germline-derived CDR1 and CDR2 are LNHNV and YYDKDF (reference sequence). This CDR3 contains 16 residues. V shed 2 bases and J 2 bases; nucleotides not matched to a gene: 6. The CDR3 spells CATSRYKRENTDTQYF. DNA for the CDR3: TGTGCCACCAGCAGATATAAGCGGGAGAACACAGATACGCAGTATTTT.

V is TRBV28 and J is TRBJ2-7; the D gene is possibly TRBD1 (5 bases). CDR1 and CDR2 from the germline V gene are MDHEN and SYDVKM. This CDR3 comprises 13 residues. V was pared by 7 bases and J by 2 bases, with 12 bases between. The CDR3 region has the DNA TGTGCCAGCACCCAGGGCCTCGCCTACGAGCAGTACTTC. Translated, it gives CASTQGLAYEQYF. Combining the CDR3 with reference TRBV28 and TRBJ2-7 gives the whole variable domain DVKVTQSSRYLVKRTGEKVFLECVQDMDHENMFWYRQDPGLGLRLIYFSYDVKMKEKGDIPEGYSVSREKKERFSLILESASTNQTSMYLCASTQGLAYEQYFGPGTRLTVT.

This clonotype was detected many times. The chain carries TRBV5-1 and TRBJ2-1; no reliable D call. The length of the CDR3 is 15 residues. Trimming cost V 4 bases and J 5 bases, with 16 bases left between them. From germline, CDR1 is SGHRS and CDR2 YFSETQ. The CDR3 region has the DNA TGCGCCAGCAGCCGCATAATGGGAATCAACAATGAGCAGTTCTTC. It translates to CASSRIMGINNEQFF. Drawing the rest from reference TRBV5-1 and TRBJ2-1, the complete variable domain is KAGVTQTPRYLIKTRGQQVTLSCSPISGHRSVSWYQQTPGQGLQFLFEYFSETQRNKGNFPGRFSGRQFSNSRSEMNVSTLELGDSALYLCASSRIMGINNEQFFGPGTRLTVL.

This clonotype has at least ten counts. The chain uses TRBV6-5 and TRBJ2-2; maybe TRBD2 (6 bases). Germline V gene sequence: CDR1 MNHEY, CDR2 SVGAGI. There are 14 residues in the CDR3. Trimming pared 6 bases from V and 3 bases from J, leaving 11 bases between. The CDR3 protein is CASRRDGDTGELFF. The DNA for the CDR3 is TGTGCCAGCAGGCGGGATGGGGACACCGGGGAGCTGTTTTTT.

The table lists this clonotype with many counts. CDR3 residues: CSASGSPVSRGRAEYEQYF. Here the CDR3 DNA reads TGCAGTGCTAGCGGTTCCCCCGTAAGTCGTGGGAGGGCCGAGTACGAGCAGTACTTC. V and J are TRBV20-1 and TRBJ2-7, with 7 bases identical to TRBD2. V was pared by 3 bases and J by 4 bases, with 24 bases of the junction left unmatched. The CDR3 consists of 19 residues. Per the germline V gene, CDR1 is DFQATT and CDR2 is SNEGSKA (reference sequence).